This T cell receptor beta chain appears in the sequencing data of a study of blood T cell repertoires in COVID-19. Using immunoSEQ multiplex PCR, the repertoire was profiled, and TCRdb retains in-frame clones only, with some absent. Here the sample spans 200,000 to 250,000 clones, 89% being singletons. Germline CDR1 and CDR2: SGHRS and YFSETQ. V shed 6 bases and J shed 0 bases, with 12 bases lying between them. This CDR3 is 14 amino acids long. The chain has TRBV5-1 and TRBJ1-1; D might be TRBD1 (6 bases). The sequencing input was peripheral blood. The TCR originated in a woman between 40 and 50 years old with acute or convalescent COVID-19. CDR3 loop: CASTSGTLNTEAFF. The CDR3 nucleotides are TGCGCCAGCACCTCGGGGACATTGAACACTGAAGCTTTCTTT.